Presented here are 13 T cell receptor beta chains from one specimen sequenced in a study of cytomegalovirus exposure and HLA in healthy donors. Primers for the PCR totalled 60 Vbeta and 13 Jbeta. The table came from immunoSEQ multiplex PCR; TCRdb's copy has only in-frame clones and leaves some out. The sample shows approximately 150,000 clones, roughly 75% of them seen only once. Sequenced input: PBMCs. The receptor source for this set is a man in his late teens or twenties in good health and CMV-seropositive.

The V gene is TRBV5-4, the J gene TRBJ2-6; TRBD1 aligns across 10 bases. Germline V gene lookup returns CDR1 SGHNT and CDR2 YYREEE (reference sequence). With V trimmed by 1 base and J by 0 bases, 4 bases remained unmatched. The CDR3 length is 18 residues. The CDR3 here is CASSLRTGGGSGANVLTF. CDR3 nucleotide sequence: TGTGCCAGCAGCTTGCGGACAGGGGGTGGCTCTGGGGCCAACGTCCTGACTTTC.

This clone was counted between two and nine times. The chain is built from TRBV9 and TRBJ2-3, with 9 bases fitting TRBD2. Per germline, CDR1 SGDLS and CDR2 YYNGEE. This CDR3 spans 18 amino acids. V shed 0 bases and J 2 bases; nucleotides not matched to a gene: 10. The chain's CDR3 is CASSVAPSTSGNTDTQYF. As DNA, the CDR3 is TGTGCCAGCAGCGTAGCACCTTCGACTAGCGGAAACACAGATACGCAGTATTTT. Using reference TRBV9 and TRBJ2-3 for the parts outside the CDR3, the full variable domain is DSGVTQTPKHLITATGQRVTLRCSPRSGDLSVYWYQQSLDQGLQFLIQYYNGEERAKGNILERFSAQQFPDLHSELNLSSLELGDSALYFCASSVAPSTSGNTDTQYFGPGTRLTVL.

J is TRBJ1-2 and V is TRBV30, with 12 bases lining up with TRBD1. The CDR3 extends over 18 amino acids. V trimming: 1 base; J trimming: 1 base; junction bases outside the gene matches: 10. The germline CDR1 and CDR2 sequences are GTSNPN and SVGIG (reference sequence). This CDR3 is CAWSAHRDRGHYNYGYTF. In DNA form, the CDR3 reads TGTGCCTGGAGTGCTCACCGGGACAGGGGGCACTATAACTATGGCTACACCTTC.

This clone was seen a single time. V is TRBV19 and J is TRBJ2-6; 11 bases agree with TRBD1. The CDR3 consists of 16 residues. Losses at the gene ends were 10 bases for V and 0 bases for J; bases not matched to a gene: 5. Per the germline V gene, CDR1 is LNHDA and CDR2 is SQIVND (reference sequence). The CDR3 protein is CATWDRGYSGANVLTF. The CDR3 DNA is TGTGCCACCTGGGACAGGGGGTACTCTGGGGCCAACGTCCTGACTTTC.

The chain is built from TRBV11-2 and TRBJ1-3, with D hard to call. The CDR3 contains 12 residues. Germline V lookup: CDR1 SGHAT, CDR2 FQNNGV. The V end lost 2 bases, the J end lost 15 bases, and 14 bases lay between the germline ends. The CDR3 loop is CASSLSRNLRYF. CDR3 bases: TGTGCCAGCAGCTTATCTCGAAACCTGAGATATTTT.

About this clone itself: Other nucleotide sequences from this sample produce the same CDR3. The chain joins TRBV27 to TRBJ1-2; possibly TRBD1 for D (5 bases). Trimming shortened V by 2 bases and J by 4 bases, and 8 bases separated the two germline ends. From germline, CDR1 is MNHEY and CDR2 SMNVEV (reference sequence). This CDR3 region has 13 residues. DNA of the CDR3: TGTGCCAGCAGTTTAGGGGGACTCTATGGCTACACCTTC. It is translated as CASSLGGLYGYTF.

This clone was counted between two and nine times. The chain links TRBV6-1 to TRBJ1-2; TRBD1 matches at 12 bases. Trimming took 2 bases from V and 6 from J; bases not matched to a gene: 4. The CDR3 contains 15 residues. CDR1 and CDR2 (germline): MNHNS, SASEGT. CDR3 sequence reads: CASSESGQGADGYTF. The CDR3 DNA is TGTGCCAGCAGTGAATCGGGACAGGGGGCTGATGGCTACACCTTC.

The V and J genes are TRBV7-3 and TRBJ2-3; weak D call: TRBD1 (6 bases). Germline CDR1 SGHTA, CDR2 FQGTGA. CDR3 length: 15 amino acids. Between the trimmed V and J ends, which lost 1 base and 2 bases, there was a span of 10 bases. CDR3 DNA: TGTGCCAGCAGCTTAAACCCAGGGGCCACAGATACGCAGTATTTT. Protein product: CASSLNPGATDTQYF.

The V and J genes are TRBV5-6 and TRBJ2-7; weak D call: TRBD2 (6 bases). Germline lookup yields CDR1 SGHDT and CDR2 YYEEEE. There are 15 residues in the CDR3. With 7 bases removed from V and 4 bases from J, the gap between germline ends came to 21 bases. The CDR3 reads CASAMRRASAYEQYF. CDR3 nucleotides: TGTGCCAGCGCCATGAGGCGGGCTAGCGCTTACGAGCAGTACTTC.

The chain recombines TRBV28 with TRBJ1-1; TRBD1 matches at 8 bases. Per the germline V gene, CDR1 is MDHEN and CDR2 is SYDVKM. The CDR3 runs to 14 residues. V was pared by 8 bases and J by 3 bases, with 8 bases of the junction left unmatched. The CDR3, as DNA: TGTGCCAGCGGGAAGACAGGGGCGGACACTGAAGCTTTCTTT. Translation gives CASGKTGADTEAFF.

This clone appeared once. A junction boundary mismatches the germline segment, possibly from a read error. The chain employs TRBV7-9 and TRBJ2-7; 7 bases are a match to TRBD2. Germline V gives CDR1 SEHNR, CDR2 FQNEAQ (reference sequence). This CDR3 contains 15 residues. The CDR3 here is CSSSPKRGRTYEQYF. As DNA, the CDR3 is TGTTCCAGCAGCCCTAAGCGGGGTAGAACCTACGAGCAGTACTTC.

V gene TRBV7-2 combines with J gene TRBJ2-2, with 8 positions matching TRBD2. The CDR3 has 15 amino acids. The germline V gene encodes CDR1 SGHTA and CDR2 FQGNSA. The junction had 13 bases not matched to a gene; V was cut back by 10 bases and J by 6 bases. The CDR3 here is CATTSGGAHPGELFF. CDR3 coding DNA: TGTGCCACCACCTCGGGGGGGGCGCATCCCGGGGAGCTGTTTTTT.

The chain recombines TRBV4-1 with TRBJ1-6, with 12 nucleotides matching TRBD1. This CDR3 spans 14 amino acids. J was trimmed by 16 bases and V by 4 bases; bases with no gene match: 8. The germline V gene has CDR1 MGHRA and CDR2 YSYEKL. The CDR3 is CASSLGTGGFPLHF. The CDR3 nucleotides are TGCGCCAGCAGCCTTGGGACAGGGGGCTTTCCACTCCACTTT.